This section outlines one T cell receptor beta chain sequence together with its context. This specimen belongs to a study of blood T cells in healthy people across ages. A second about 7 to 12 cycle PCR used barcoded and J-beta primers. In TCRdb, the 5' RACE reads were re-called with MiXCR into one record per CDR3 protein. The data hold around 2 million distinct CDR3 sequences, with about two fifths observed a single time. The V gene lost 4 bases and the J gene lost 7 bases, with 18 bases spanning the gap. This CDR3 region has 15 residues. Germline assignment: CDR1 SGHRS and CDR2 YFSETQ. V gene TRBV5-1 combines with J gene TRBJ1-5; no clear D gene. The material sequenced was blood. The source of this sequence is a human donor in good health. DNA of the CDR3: TGCGCCAGCAGCCTTGGCCCCTCTACGGAACAGCCCCAGCATTTT. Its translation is CASSLGPSTEQPQHF. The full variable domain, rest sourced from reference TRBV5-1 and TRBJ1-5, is KAGVTQTPRYLIKTRGQQVTLSCSPISGHRSVSWYQQTPGQGLQFLFEYFSETQRNKGNFPGRFSGRQFSNSRSEMNVSTLELGDSALYLCASSLGPSTEQPQHFGDGTRLSIL.